This T cell receptor beta chain was profiled in a study of T-cell memory formation after mild COVID-19. Study-wide results and caveats: Clones from the second wave (peaking day 37) had unconfirmed SARS-CoV-2 specificity. Certain responding clones were present in pre-infection memory, suggesting participation of cross-reactive memory.

Worth noting for this clonotype: The antigen remains unidentified.

MiXCR was run by TCRdb on the 5' RACE reads, yielding one entry per CDR3 protein. The sample lists under 650,000 distinct CDR3 sequences, about a sixth occurring once. The receptor comes from an adult woman who had mild COVID-19 (a few samples of this study predate the infection). Cell type and time point are not known. The material sequenced was PBMCs or a T cell subset sorted from them (not recorded which).

The CDR3 here is CASSYRSTGKNTEAFF. CDR3 DNA sequence: TGTGCCAGCAGCTACCGATCGACAGGCAAGAACACTGAAGCTTTCTTT. The chain couples TRBV5-6 to TRBJ1-1; D might be TRBD1 (6 bases). Germline loops: CDR1 SGHDT, CDR2 YYEEEE. V lost 3 bases, J lost 1 base, and 16 bases lay in between. This CDR3 is 16 amino acids long.